This passage covers 23 T cell receptor beta chains from one sample sequenced in a study of T-cell memory formation after mild COVID-19. TCRdb processed the 5' RACE reads anew with MiXCR; each CDR3 protein has one entry. The sample consists of 550,000 to 700,000 distinct CDR3 sequences, 17% of them appearing once. Sequencing input: PBMCs or a T cell subset sorted from them (not recorded which). The receptor source for this set is an adult woman who had mild COVID-19 (a few samples of this study predate the infection). Cell type and time point are not known.

This clonotype was recorded a few times. This chain uses TRBV12-3 or TRBV12-4 with TRBJ1-1; D ambiguous. This CDR3 is 12 amino acids long. V shed 5 bases and J shed 11 bases, with 15 bases lying between them. The CDR3 DNA reads as TGTGCCAGCAGTCCGGGCCGCGGCGGTGCTTTCTTT. It yields the protein CASSPGRGGAFF.

This chain connects TRBV7-8 to TRBJ1-4, with D unresolved. Deletions cut 6 bases from V and 3 bases from J, with 8 bases between. The CDR3 is 13 residues long. Germline lookup yields CDR1 SGHVS and CDR2 FQNEAQ. The CDR3 region is CASSIGPNEKLFF. CDR3 in DNA: TGTGCCAGCAGTATCGGGCCTAATGAAAAACTGTTTTTT.

This chain connects TRBV11-2 to TRBJ1-2; 8 bases align to TRBD1. This CDR3 has 17 amino acids. Germline lookup yields CDR1 SGHAT and CDR2 FQNNGV. Germline trimming cut 1 base from V and 1 base from J; bases unmatched to any gene: 8. The CDR3 DNA follows: TGTGCCAGCAGCTTAGGGGACAGGTGGGGGATTAACTATGGCTACACCTTC. Translated, it gives CASSLGDRWGINYGYTF.

This clonotype has a handful of counts. The chain recombines TRBV6-4 with TRBJ2-1, with D tentatively TRBD2 (5 bases). V lost 0 bases and J 9 bases, leaving 15 bases between the germline ends. Germline CDR1 reads MRHNA; CDR2 reads SNTAGT. This CDR3 is 15 amino acids long. DNA for the CDR3: TGTGCCAGCAGTGACTCGGGAGACCCCTCAGCTGAGCAGTTCTTC. This translates into CASSDSGDPSAEQFF.

This clonotype occurred a few times. The chain uses TRBV29-1 and TRBJ2-1; possibly TRBD2 for D (5 bases). V was cut by 4 bases and J by 4 bases, with 17 bases left in between. Germline CDR1 reads SQVTM; CDR2 reads ANQGSEA. The length of the CDR3 is 15 residues. The CDR3 reads CSVGSGAEVYNEQFF. CDR3 coding DNA: TGCAGCGTTGGCTCCGGAGCGGAGGTATACAATGAGCAGTTCTTC.

This clonotype has more than one count but fewer than ten. This chain uses TRBV5-6 with TRBJ1-2; the D is unclear. Germline V gene lookup returns CDR1 SGHDT and CDR2 YYEEEE. The V gene lost 1 base and the J gene lost 5 bases, with 15 bases spanning the gap. CDR3 length: 15 residues. In DNA form, the CDR3 reads TGTGCCAGCAGCTTGAAGGCCAGCTTCCTTTATGGCTACACCTTC. Amino acid sequence: CASSLKASFLYGYTF.

The rearrangement joins TRBV7-2 to TRBJ2-7, with D possibly being TRBD1 (5 bases). Germline CDR1 is SGHTA and CDR2 is FQGNSA. This CDR3 is 13 amino acids long. V was trimmed by 2 bases and J by 7 bases, leaving 12 bases between them. The CDR3 loop is CASSLQTDIEQYF. CDR3 DNA sequence: TGTGCCAGCAGCTTACAGACGGACATTGAGCAGTACTTC.

The rearrangement uses TRBV6-5 and TRBJ1-2; D is perhaps TRBD1 (5 bases). With 4 bases removed from V and 2 bases from J, the gap between germline ends came to 23 bases. The CDR3 loop spans 18 amino acids. The germline CDR1 and CDR2 sequences are MNHEY and SVGAGI. The CDR3 region is CASSSRDPTKDYNYGYTF. The CDR3 DNA reads TGTGCCAGCAGTTCCCGGGACCCAACTAAGGATTACAACTATGGCTACACCTTC.

This clonotype was counted at least ten times. The J gene is TRBJ2-2, the V gene TRBV12-3 or TRBV12-4, with D hard to call. The CDR3 loop spans 13 amino acids. Trimming removed 1 base at V and 4 bases at J, with 4 bases between. CDR3 coding DNA: TGTGCCAGCAGTTTAGATGGCACCGGGGAGCTGTTTTTT. This translates into CASSLDGTGELFF.

This clonotype was seen a handful of times. The rearrangement links TRBV10-3 to TRBJ2-3; TRBD2 agrees at 13 bases. The CDR3 contains 13 residues. Germline V lookup: CDR1 ENHRY, CDR2 SYGVKD. Trimming removed 8 bases from V and 4 bases from J; junction bases left unmatched: 0. The CDR3 here is CAIGLAGADTQYF. In DNA, the CDR3 is TGTGCCATCGGACTAGCGGGAGCAGATACGCAGTATTTT.

The genes are TRBV20-1 and TRBJ1-2, with D perhaps matching TRBD1 (6 bases). The CDR3 runs 14 residues. Germline CDR1 is DFQATT and CDR2 is SNEGSKA (reference sequence). Trimming took off 5 bases at V and 0 bases at J, with 13 bases between the two ends. CDR3 loop: CSAESRGANYGYTF. CDR3 DNA sequence: TGCAGTGCTGAAAGCAGGGGAGCTAACTATGGCTACACCTTC.

This clonotype showed up just a few times. The genes are TRBV27 and TRBJ1-5; 8 nucleotides line up with TRBD1. With 5 bases clipped from V and 4 bases from J, the junction kept 10 bases outside the gene matches. Germline CDR1 reads MNHEY; CDR2 reads SMNVEV (reference sequence). CDR3 length: 16 residues. CDR3 DNA: TGTGCCAGCAGTCCCGGACAGGGCACAAGGAATCAGCCCCAGCATTTT. Its protein product is CASSPGQGTRNQPQHF.

The rearrangement joins TRBV20-1 to TRBJ2-7, with 8 bases fitting TRBD1. V trimming: 5 bases; J trimming: 2 bases; junction bases outside the gene matches: 5. CDR3 length equals 13 residues. Germline V gives CDR1 DFQATT, CDR2 SNEGSKA (reference sequence). The chain's CDR3 is CSAGTGVAYEQYF. CDR3 nucleotide sequence: TGCAGTGCTGGGACAGGCGTTGCCTACGAGCAGTACTTC.

The chain is built from TRBV11-2 and TRBJ1-5; 7 bases are a match to TRBD1. The CDR3 spans 15 residues. Germline V lookup: CDR1 SGHAT, CDR2 FQNNGV. With V trimmed by 5 bases and J by 6 bases, 10 bases remained unmatched. In DNA form, the CDR3 reads TGTGCCAGCAGCCCAGGGGGGCCGGTGGGTCAGCCCCAGCATTTT. It translates to CASSPGGPVGQPQHF.

This clonotype turned up a few times. This sequence joins TRBV30 and TRBJ2-5, with unresolved D. V was shortened by 3 bases and J by 4 bases, with 9 bases between the two germline ends. The CDR3 runs 12 residues. The germline V gene has CDR1 GTSNPN and CDR2 SVGIG (reference sequence). DNA of the CDR3: TGTGCCTGGAGGGAAGCTCGAGAGACCCAGTACTTC. Encoded protein: CAWREARETQYF.

The chain joins TRBV25-1 to TRBJ1-1; D unresolved. CDR1 is MGHDK and CDR2 is SYGVNS in the germline V gene. The CDR3 covers 10 residues. V lost 6 bases and J 6 bases, leaving 5 bases between the germline ends. The CDR3 DNA reads TGTGCCAGCAGGGGCCCTGAAGCTTTCTTT. This encodes CASRGPEAFF.

The rearrangement uses TRBV7-6 and TRBJ2-3; D is unresolved. This CDR3 is 14 amino acids long. Trimming removed 6 bases from V and 4 bases from J, with 14 bases in between. Germline CDR1 is SGHVS and CDR2 is FNYEAQ. The CDR3 loop is CASSPLPPADTQYF. The DNA of the CDR3 is TGTGCCAGCAGTCCCCTCCCCCCCGCAGATACGCAGTATTTT.

J is TRBJ2-3 and V is TRBV10-3, with 7 bases that match TRBD2. The CDR3 consists of 14 residues. With V trimmed by 5 bases and J by 3 bases, 5 bases remained unmatched. Germline V gives CDR1 ENHRY, CDR2 SYGVKD. The CDR3 region has the DNA TGTGCCATCAGTTCTATCGGGGGGACAGATACGCAGTATTTT. This translates into CAISSIGGTDTQYF.

CDR3 nucleotide sequence: TGTGCCAGCAGCCAAGAGAGGGTTCAGGGCCTCTCTGGAAACACCATATATTTT. Residues: CASSQERVQGLSGNTIYF. This chain links TRBV4-2 with TRBJ1-3; TRBD1 might be the D (5 bases). Germline V gives CDR1 LGHNA, CDR2 YNFKEQ. V was shortened by 0 bases and J by 0 bases, with 15 bases between the two germline ends. The CDR3 length is 18 residues.

This clonotype was seen repeatedly, ten times or more. The CDR3 coding sequence is TGTGCCAGGCGGACAGGGTTTGGCTACACCTTC. Its protein product is CARRTGFGYTF. This chain connects TRBV7-2 to TRBJ1-2, with 8 bases fitting TRBD1. Trimming cost V 9 bases and J 7 bases; bases outside gene matches: 4. CDR3 length equals 11 residues. From germline, CDR1 is SGHTA and CDR2 FQGNSA.

V is TRBV9 and J is TRBJ2-4; TRBD2 might be the D (5 bases). Germline-derived CDR1 and CDR2 are SGDLS and YYNGEE. The CDR3 is made up of 14 amino acids. The V end lost 0 bases, the J end lost 9 bases, and 13 bases lay between the germline ends. In DNA, the CDR3 is TGTGCCAGCAGCGTAGGCTGGGGTGGAGGCATTCAGTACTTC. Protein sequence: CASSVGWGGGIQYF. The complete variable domain, with remaining parts taken from reference TRBV9 and TRBJ2-4, reads DSGVTQTPKHLITATGQRVTLRCSPRSGDLSVYWYQQSLDQGLQFLIQYYNGEERAKGNILERFSAQQFPDLHSELNLSSLELGDSALYFCASSVGWGGGIQYFGAGTRLSVL.

This clonotype was observed a few times. The gene calls are TRBV12-3 or TRBV12-4 and TRBJ1-2; D is unclear. With 10 bases removed from V and 2 bases from J, the gap between germline ends came to 20 bases. The CDR3 totals 15 residues. The CDR3 DNA is TGTGCCACCGCGTCCCCACGGAAGGGAAACTATGGCTACACCTTC. As protein: CATASPRKGNYGYTF.

J is TRBJ2-7 and V is TRBV29-1; 9 nucleotides agree with TRBD1. This CDR3 has 13 residues. Germline V gene lookup returns CDR1 SQVTM and CDR2 ANQGSEA. J was trimmed by 6 bases and V by 3 bases; bases with no gene match: 6. CDR3 sequence: CSVEGQGRVEQYF. Written as DNA, the CDR3 is TGCAGCGTTGAGGGACAGGGTCGGGTCGAGCAGTACTTC.